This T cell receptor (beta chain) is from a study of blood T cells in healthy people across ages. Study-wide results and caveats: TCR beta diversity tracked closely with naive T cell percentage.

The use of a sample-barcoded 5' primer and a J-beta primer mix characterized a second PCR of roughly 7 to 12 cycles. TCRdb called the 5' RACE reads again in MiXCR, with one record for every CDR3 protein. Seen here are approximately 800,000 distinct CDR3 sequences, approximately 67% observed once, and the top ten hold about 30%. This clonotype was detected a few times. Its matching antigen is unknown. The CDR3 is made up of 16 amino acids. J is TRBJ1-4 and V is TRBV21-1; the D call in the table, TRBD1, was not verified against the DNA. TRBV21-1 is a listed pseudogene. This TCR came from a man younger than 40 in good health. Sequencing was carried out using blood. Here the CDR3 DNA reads TGTGCCAGCAGCAAAGGGGGGGGCAGGGGGCCTGAAAAACTGTTTTTT. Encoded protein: CASSKGGGRGPEKLFF.